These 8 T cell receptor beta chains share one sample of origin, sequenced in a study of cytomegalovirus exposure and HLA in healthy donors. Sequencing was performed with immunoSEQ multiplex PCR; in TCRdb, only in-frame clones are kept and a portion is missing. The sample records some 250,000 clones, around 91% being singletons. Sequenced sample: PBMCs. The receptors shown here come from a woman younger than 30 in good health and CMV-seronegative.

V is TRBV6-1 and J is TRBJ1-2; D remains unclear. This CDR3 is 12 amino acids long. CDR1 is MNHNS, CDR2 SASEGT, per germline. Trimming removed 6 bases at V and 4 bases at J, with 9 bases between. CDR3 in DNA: TGTGCCAGCAGGGACTCGAGCTATGGCTACACCTTC. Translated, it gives CASRDSSYGYTF.

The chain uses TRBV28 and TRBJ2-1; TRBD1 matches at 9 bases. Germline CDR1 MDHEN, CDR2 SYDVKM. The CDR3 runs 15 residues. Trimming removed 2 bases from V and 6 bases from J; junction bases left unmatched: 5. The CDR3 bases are TGTGCCAGCAGTTTAATGGGACAGGGTTCCAATGAGCAGTTCTTC. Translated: CASSLMGQGSNEQFF.

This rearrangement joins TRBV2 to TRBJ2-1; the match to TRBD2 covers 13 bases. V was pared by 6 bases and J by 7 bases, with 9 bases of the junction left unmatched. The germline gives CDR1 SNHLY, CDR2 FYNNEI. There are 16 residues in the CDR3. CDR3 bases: TGTGCCAGCAGGGGGGAGGGACTAGCGGGACTGAATGAGCAGTTCTTC. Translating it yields CASRGEGLAGLNEQFF. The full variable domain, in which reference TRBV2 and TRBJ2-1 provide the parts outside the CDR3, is EPEVTQTPSHQVTQMGQEVILRCVPISNHLYFYWYRQILGQKVEFLVSFYNNEISEKSEIFDDQFSVERPDGSNFTLKIRSTKLEDSAMYFCASRGEGLAGLNEQFFGPGTRLTVL.

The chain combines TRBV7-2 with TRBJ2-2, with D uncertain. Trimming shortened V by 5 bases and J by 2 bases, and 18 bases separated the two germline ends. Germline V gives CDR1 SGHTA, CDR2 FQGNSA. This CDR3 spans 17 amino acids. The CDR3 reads CASSPIFVGRNTGELFF. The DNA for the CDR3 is TGTGCCAGCAGCCCCATCTTTGTGGGCCGAAACACCGGGGAGCTGTTTTTT. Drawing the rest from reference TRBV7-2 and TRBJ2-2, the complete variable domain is GAGVSQSPSNKVTEKGKDVELRCDPISGHTALYWYRQSLGQGLEFLIYFQGNSAPDKSGLPSDRFSAERTGGSVSTLTIQRTQQEDSAVYLCASSPIFVGRNTGELFFGEGSRLTVL.

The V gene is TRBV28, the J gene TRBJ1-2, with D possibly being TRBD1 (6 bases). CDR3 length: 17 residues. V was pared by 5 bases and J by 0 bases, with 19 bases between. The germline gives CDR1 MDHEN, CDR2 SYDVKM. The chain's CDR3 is CASSTPGGEGANYGYTF. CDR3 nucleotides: TGTGCCAGCAGTACCCCGGGGGGGGAGGGGGCTAACTATGGCTACACCTTC.

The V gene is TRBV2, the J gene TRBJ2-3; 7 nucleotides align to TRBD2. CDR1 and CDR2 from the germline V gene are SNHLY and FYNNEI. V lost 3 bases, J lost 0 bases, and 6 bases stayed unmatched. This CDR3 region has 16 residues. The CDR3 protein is CASSEPLAVSTDTQYF. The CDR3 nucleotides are TGTGCCAGCAGTGAGCCCCTAGCGGTTAGCACAGATACGCAGTATTTT.

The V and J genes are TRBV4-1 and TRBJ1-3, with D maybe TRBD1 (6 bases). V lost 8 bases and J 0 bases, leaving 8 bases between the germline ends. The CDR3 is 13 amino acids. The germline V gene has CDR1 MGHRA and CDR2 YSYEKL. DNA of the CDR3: TGCGCCAGCCTGGGACACTCTGGAAACACCATATATTTT. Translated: CASLGHSGNTIYF.

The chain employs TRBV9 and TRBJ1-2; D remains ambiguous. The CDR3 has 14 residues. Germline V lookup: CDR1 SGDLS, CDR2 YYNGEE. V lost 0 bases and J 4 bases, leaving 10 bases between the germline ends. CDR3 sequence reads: CASSVVSKPYGYTF. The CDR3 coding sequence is TGTGCCAGCAGCGTAGTATCTAAGCCCTATGGCTACACCTTC.